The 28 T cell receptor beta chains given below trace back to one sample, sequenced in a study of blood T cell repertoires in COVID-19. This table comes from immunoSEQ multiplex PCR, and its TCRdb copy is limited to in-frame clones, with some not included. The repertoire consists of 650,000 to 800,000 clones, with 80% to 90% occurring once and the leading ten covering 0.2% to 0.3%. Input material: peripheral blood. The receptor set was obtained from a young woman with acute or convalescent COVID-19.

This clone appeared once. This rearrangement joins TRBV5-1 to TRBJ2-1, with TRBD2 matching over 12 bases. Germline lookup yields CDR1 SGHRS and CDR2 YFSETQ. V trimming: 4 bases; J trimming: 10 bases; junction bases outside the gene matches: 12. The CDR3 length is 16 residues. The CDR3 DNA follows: TGCGCCAGCAGCCCGGACCCTAGCGGGGGGGCGAGGGAGCAGTTCTTC. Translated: CASSPDPSGGAREQFF.

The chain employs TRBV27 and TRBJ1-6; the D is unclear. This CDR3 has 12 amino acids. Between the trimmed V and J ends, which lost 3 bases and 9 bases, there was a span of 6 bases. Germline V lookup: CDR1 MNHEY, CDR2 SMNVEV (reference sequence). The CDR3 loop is CASSFMSSPLHF. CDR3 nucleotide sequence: TGTGCCAGCAGTTTTATGAGTTCACCCCTCCACTTT.

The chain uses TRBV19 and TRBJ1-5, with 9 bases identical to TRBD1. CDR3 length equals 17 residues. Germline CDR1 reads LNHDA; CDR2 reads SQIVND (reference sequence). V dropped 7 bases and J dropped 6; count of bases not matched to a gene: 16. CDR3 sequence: CASMGTLTGGMFQPQHF. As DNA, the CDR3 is TGTGCCAGTATGGGTACCCTAACAGGGGGCATGTTTCAGCCCCAGCATTTT.

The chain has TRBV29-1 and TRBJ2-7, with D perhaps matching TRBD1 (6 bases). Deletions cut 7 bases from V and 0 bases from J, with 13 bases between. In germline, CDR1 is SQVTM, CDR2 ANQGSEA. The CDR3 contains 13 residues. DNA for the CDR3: TGCAGCGGGGTCCCACAGGGCTCCTACGAGCAGTACTTC. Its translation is CSGVPQGSYEQYF.

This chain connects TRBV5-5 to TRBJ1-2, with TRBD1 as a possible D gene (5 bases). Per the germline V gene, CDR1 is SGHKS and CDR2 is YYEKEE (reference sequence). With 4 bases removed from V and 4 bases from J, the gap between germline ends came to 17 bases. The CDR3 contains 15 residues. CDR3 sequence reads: CASSLQGLGGYGYTF. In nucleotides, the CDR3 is TGTGCCAGCAGCCTCCAGGGTTTGGGGGGCTATGGCTACACCTTC.

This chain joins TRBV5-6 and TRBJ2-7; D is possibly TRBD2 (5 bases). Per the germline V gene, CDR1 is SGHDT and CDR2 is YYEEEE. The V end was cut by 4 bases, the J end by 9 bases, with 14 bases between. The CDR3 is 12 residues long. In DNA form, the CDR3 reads TGTGCCAGCAGCCAAGGCCGGGGTGCGCAGTACTTC. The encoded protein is CASSQGRGAQYF. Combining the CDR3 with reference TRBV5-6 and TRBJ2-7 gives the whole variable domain DAGVTQSPTHLIKTRGQQVTLRCSPKSGHDTVSWYQQALGQGPQFIFQYYEEEERQRGNFPDRFSGHQFPNYSSELNVNALLLGDSALYLCASSQGRGAQYFGPGTRLTVT.

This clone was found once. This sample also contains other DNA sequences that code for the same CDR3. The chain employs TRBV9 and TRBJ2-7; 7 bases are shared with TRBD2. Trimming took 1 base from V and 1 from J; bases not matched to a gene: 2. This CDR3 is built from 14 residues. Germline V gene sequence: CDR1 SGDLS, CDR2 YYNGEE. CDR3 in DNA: TGTGCCAGCAGCGTAAGCGGGGAATCCTACGAGCAGTACTTC. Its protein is CASSVSGESYEQYF.

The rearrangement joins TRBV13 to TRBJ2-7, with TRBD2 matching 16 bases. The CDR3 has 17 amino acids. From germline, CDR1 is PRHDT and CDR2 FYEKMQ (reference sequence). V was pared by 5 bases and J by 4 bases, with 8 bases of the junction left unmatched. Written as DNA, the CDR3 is TGTGCCAGCAGCCCCGGGACTAGCGGGGGGGCTCGGTACGAGCAGTACTTC. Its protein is CASSPGTSGGARYEQYF.

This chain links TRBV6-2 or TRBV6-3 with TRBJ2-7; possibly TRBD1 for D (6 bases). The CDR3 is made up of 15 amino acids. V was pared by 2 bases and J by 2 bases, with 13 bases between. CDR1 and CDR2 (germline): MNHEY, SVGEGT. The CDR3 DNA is TGTGCCAGCAGTTACGGTCAGGGGTTCACCTACGAGCAGTACTTC. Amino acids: CASSYGQGFTYEQYF.

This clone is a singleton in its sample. CDR3 DNA: TGTGCCACCAGCCCGGACAGGAACTATGGCTACACCTTC. Amino acid sequence: CATSPDRNYGYTF. The V gene is TRBV15, the J gene TRBJ1-2; 7 positions agree with TRBD1. J gave up 2 bases and V 5 bases, and 2 bases lay outside the gene matches. The CDR3 is 13 residues long. From germline, CDR1 is LNHNV and CDR2 YYDKDF (reference sequence).

CDR3 nucleotides: TGTGCCAGCAGCCTCCGGGACAGGGGCGTTCAGTACTTC. This translates into CASSLRDRGVQYF. The chain employs TRBV7-3 and TRBJ2-4; 10 bases fit TRBD1. In germline, CDR1 is SGHTA, CDR2 FQGTGA. V was pared by 5 bases and J by 11 bases, with 6 bases of the junction left unmatched. The CDR3 has 13 amino acids.

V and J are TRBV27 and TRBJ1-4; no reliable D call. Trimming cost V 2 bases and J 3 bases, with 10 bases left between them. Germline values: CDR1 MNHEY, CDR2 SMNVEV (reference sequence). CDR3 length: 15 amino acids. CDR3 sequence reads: CASSLVGSANEKLFF. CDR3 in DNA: TGTGCCAGCAGTTTAGTGGGGAGCGCTAATGAAAAACTGTTTTTT.

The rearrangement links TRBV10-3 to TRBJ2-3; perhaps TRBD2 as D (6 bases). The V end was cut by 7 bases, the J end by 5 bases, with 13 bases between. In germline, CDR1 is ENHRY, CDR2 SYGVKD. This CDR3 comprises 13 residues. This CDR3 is CAIMGGREDTQYF. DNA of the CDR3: TGTGCCATCATGGGAGGACGGGAAGATACGCAGTATTTT.

The DNA of the CDR3 is TGTGCCAGTACTACCAGCAGGCTTTATGGCTACACCTTC. Protein product: CASTTSRLYGYTF. J is TRBJ1-2 and V is TRBV19; D remains unclear. Germline-derived CDR1 and CDR2 are LNHDA and SQIVND (reference sequence). V gave up 7 bases and J gave up 5 bases, with 14 bases separating them. CDR3 length: 13 residues. The entire variable domain, with the rest obtained from reference TRBV19 and TRBJ1-2, is as follows: DGGITQSPKYLFRKEGQNVTLSCEQNLNHDAMYWYRQDPGQGLRLIYYSQIVNDFQKGDIAEGYSVSREKKESFPLTVTSAQKNPTAFYLCASTTSRLYGYTFGSGTRLTVV.

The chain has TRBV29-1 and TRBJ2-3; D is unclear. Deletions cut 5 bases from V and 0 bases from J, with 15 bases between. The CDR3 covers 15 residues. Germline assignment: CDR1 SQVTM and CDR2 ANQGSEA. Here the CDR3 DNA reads TGCAGCGTTTGTGTTTTAGCTTCTAGCACAGATACGCAGTATTTT. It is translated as CSVCVLASSTDTQYF.

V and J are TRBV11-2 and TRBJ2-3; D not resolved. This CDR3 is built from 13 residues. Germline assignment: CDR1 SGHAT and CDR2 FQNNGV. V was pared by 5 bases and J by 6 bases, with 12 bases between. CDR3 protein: CASSKTTKDTQYF. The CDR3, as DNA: TGTGCCAGCAGCAAGACAACCAAGGATACGCAGTATTTT.

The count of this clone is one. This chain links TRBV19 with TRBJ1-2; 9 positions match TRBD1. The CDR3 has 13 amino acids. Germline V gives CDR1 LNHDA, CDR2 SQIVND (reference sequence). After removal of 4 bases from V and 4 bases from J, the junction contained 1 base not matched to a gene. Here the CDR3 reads CASSTTGGYGYTF. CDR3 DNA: TGTGCCAGTAGTACGACAGGGGGCTATGGCTACACCTTC. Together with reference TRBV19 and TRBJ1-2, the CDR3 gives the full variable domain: DGGITQSPKYLFRKEGQNVTLSCEQNLNHDAMYWYRQDPGQGLRLIYYSQIVNDFQKGDIAEGYSVSREKKESFPLTVTSAQKNPTAFYLCASSTTGGYGYTFGSGTRLTVV.

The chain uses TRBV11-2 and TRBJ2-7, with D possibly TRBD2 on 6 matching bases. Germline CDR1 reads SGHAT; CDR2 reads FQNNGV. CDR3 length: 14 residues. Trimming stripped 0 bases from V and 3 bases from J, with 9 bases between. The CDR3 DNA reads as TGTGCCAGCAGCTTAGACGGCGGGGTCTACGAGCAGTACTTC. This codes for CASSLDGGVYEQYF.

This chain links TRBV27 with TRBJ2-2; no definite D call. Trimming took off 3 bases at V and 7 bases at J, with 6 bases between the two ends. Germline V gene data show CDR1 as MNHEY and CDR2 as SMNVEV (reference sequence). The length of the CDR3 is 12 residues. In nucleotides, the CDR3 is TGTGCCAGCAGTTTTAGTTTCGGGGAGCTGTTTTTT. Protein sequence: CASSFSFGELFF.

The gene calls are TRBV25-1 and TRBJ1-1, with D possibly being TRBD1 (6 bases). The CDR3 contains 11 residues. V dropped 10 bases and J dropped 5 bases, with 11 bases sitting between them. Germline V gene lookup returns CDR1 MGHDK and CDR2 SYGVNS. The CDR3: CAIWTETEAFF. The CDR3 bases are TGTGCCATCTGGACAGAAACTGAAGCTTTCTTT.

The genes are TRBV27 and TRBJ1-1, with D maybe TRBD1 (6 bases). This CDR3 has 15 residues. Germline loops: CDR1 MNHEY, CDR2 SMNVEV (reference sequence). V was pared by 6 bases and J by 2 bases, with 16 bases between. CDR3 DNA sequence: TGTGCCAGCAGGGCCCCCTTACAGGGCAACACTGAAGCTTTCTTT. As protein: CASRAPLQGNTEAFF.

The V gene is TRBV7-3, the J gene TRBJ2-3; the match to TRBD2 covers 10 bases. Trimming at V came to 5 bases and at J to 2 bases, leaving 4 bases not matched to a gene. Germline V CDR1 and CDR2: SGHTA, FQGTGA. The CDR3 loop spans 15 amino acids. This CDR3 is CASSRGLANTDTQYF. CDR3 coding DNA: TGTGCCAGCAGCCGGGGACTAGCGAACACAGATACGCAGTATTTT.

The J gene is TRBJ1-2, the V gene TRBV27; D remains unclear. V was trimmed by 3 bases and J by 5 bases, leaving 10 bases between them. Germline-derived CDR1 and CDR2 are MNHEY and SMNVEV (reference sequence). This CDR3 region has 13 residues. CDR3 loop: CASSFRSGYGYTF. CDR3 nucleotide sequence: TGTGCCAGCAGTTTTCGGTCGGGTTATGGCTACACCTTC.

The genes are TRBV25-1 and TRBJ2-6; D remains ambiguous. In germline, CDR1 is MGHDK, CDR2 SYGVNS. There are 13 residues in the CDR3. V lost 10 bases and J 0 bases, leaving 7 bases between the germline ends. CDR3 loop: CATSDSGANVLTF. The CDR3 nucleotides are TGTGCCACCTCAGACTCTGGGGCCAACGTCCTGACTTTC.

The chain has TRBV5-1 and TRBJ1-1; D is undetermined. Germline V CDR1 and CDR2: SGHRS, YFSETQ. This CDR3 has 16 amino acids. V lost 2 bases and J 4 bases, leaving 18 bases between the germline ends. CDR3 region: CASSLVPLLPTTEAFF. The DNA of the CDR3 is TGCGCCAGCAGCTTAGTGCCACTCCTACCCACCACTGAAGCTTTCTTT.

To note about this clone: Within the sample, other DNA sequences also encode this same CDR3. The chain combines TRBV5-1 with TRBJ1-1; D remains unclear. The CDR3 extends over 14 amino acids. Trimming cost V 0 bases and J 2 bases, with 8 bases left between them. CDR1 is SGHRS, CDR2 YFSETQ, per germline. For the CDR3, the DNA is TGCGCCAGCAGCTTGGTACCGGGAAACACTGAAGCTTTCTTT. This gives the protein CASSLVPGNTEAFF.

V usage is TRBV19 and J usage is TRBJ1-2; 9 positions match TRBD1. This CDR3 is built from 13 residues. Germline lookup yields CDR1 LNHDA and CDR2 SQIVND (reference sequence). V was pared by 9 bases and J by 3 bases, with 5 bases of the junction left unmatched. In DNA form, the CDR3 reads TGTGCCAGCAGCGACAGGGGGTACTATGGCTACACCTTC. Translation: CASSDRGYYGYTF.

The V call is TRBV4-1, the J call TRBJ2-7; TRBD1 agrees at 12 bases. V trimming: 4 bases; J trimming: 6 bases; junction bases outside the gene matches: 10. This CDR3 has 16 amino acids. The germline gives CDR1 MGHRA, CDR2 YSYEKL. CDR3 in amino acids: CASSPGTGGFLGEQYF. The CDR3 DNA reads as TGCGCCAGCAGCCCCGGGACAGGGGGCTTTTTGGGCGAGCAGTACTTC.